This entry lists 21 T cell receptor beta chains sequenced from one sample in a study of cytomegalovirus exposure and HLA in healthy donors. Sequencing used immunoSEQ multiplex PCR; TCRdb keeps in-frame clones, though not all of them. The table has 110,000 to 150,000 clones, around 88% seen once. The material sequenced was PBMCs. Receptors originate from a woman between 18 and 29 years old in good health and CMV-seropositive.

The chain employs TRBV7-9 and TRBJ1-1; no clear D. The ends were cut back, 3 bases at V and 2 bases at J, with 13 bases in the middle. The CDR3 is 15 residues long. CDR1 and CDR2 (germline): SEHNR, FQNEAQ (reference sequence). The CDR3 region is CASSFEAGENTEAFF. The CDR3 coding sequence is TGTGCCAGCAGCTTTGAGGCCGGAGAAAACACTGAAGCTTTCTTT. The full variable domain, its missing parts supplied by reference TRBV7-9 and TRBJ1-1, is DTGVSQNPRHKITKRGQNVTFRCDPISEHNRLYWYRQTLGQGPEFLTYFQNEAQLEKSRLLSDRFSAERPKGSFSTLEIQRTEQGDSAMYLCASSFEAGENTEAFFGQGTRLTVV.

The chain is built from TRBV6-1 and TRBJ2-7, with 10 positions matching TRBD2. V was clipped by 1 base and J by 2 bases; unmatched bases: 5. The V gene's germline CDR1 is MNHNS and CDR2 SASEGT. The CDR3 spans 16 residues. CDR3 region: CASSEGLAGVTYEQYF. The DNA for the CDR3 is TGTGCCAGCAGTGAAGGTCTAGCGGGAGTAACCTACGAGCAGTACTTC.

The chain links TRBV9 to TRBJ2-1; 8 bases line up with TRBD2. V lost 3 bases and J lost 5; bases outside the gene matches: 10. The length of the CDR3 is 16 residues. The germline CDR1 and CDR2 sequences are SGDLS and YYNGEE. The CDR3 DNA is TGTGCCAGCAGCGCCCAAGGACTAGCACGGAACAATGAGCAGTTCTTC. It encodes CASSAQGLARNNEQFF. The whole variable domain, filled in from reference TRBV9 and TRBJ2-1, reads DSGVTQTPKHLITATGQRVTLRCSPRSGDLSVYWYQQSLDQGLQFLIQYYNGEERAKGNILERFSAQQFPDLHSELNLSSLELGDSALYFCASSAQGLARNNEQFFGPGTRLTVL.

This sequence joins TRBV5-1 and TRBJ2-1; 13 nucleotides agree with TRBD2. The V and J ends lost 1 base and 9 bases, in that order; junction bases with no gene match: 10. CDR3 length equals 17 residues. Germline V gives CDR1 SGHRS, CDR2 YFSETQ. CDR3 in DNA: TGCGCCAGCAGCTTGACGGGCGGGACTAGCGGGATAATTGAGCAGTTCTTC. This sequence encodes CASSLTGGTSGIIEQFF.

The rearrangement links TRBV9 to TRBJ1-1; TRBD1 aligns across 9 bases. This CDR3 has 14 amino acids. V was clipped by 4 bases and J by 0 bases; unmatched bases: 1. Germline loops: CDR1 SGDLS, CDR2 YYNGEE. CDR3 sequence reads: CASSTGGMNTEAFF. The CDR3 bases are TGTGCCAGCAGCACAGGGGGCATGAACACTGAAGCTTTCTTT.

This sequence joins TRBV7-2 and TRBJ2-5; no definite D call. This CDR3 has 15 residues. From germline, CDR1 is SGHTA and CDR2 FQGNSA. The V end was cut by 1 base, the J end by 2 bases, with 11 bases between. The CDR3 nucleotides are TGTGCCAGCAGCTTAGTGTCGAAACGGCAAGAGACCCAGTACTTC. Residues: CASSLVSKRQETQYF.

J is TRBJ2-1 and V is TRBV2; TRBD2 agrees at 9 bases. V lost 1 base to trimming and J lost 3 bases; unmatched junction nucleotides: 1. The germline V gene has CDR1 SNHLY and CDR2 FYNNEI. This CDR3 is 15 amino acids long. CDR3 sequence: CASSEEAGGYNEQFF. In DNA form, the CDR3 reads TGTGCCAGCAGTGAAGAAGCGGGAGGCTACAATGAGCAGTTCTTC. Supplemented by reference TRBV2 and TRBJ2-1, the full variable domain reads EPEVTQTPSHQVTQMGQEVILRCVPISNHLYFYWYRQILGQKVEFLVSFYNNEISEKSEIFDDQFSVERPDGSNFTLKIRSTKLEDSAMYFCASSEEAGGYNEQFFGPGTRLTVL.

J is TRBJ1-2 and V is TRBV7-2; perhaps TRBD1 as D (5 bases). Germline V lookup: CDR1 SGHTA, CDR2 FQGNSA. V was pared by 6 bases and J by 5 bases, with 16 bases between. CDR3 size: 14 residues. The CDR3 is CASRTFGGGYGYTF. For the CDR3, the DNA is TGTGCCAGCAGGACCTTCGGGGGAGGTTATGGCTACACCTTC.

The chain recombines TRBV10-3 with TRBJ1-1; TRBD1 agrees at 8 bases. V dropped 6 bases and J dropped 1; count of bases not matched to a gene: 7. Germline V lookup: CDR1 ENHRY, CDR2 SYGVKD. This CDR3 has 15 residues. The CDR3 loop is CAISPTGEGNTEAFF. In DNA form, the CDR3 reads TGTGCCATCAGCCCGACAGGGGAGGGGAACACTGAAGCTTTCTTT.

This rearrangement joins TRBV2 to TRBJ1-6; TRBD1 agrees at 9 bases. V shed 5 bases and J 6 bases; nucleotides not matched to a gene: 8. Germline V gene sequence: CDR1 SNHLY, CDR2 FYNNEI. The CDR3 length is 16 residues. CDR3 region: CASSKTRDRVNSPLHF. In nucleotides, the CDR3 is TGTGCCAGCAGTAAAACGCGGGACAGGGTTAATTCACCCCTCCACTTT.

The chain combines TRBV29-1 with TRBJ2-5; weak D call: TRBD2 (5 bases). V was trimmed by 3 bases and J by 7 bases, leaving 12 bases between them. Germline V gives CDR1 SQVTM, CDR2 ANQGSEA. The CDR3 totals 12 residues. The CDR3 DNA sequence: TGCAGCGTTGAGGCTAGCCTTGGGACCCAGTACTTC. The encoded protein is CSVEASLGTQYF.

This chain joins TRBV6-1 and TRBJ2-1, with D tentatively TRBD2 (5 bases). This CDR3 region has 12 residues. Germline loops: CDR1 MNHNS, CDR2 SASEGT. V gave up 4 bases and J gave up 5 bases, with 6 bases separating them. This CDR3 reads CASSAGNNEQFF. The CDR3 DNA follows: TGTGCCAGCAGTGCCGGGAACAATGAGCAGTTCTTC.

The chain couples TRBV7-2 to TRBJ2-1, with 12 bases matching TRBD2. Trimming took 1 base from V and 9 from J; bases not matched to a gene: 7. The CDR3 is 16 amino acids. CDR1 and CDR2 from the germline V gene are SGHTA and FQGNSA. For the CDR3, the DNA is TGTGCCAGCAGCTTAGAAAGACTAGCGGGGGTCGCTGAGCAGTTCTTC. Protein product: CASSLERLAGVAEQFF. The entire variable domain, with the rest obtained from reference TRBV7-2 and TRBJ2-1, is as follows: GAGVSQSPSNKVTEKGKDVELRCDPISGHTALYWYRQSLGQGLEFLIYFQGNSAPDKSGLPSDRFSAERTGGSVSTLTIQRTQQEDSAVYLCASSLERLAGVAEQFFGPGTRLTVL.

The J gene is TRBJ2-5, the V gene TRBV20-1, with no clear D. Germline-derived CDR1 and CDR2 are DFQATT and SNEGSKA (reference sequence). V was clipped by 4 bases and J by 6 bases, with 6 bases between them. This CDR3 is built from 10 residues. The CDR3 reads CSAIYKTQYF. The DNA of the CDR3 is TGCAGTGCTATATACAAGACCCAGTACTTC.

The V and J genes are TRBV25-1 and TRBJ2-1; the match to TRBD1 covers 7 bases. CDR1 and CDR2 (germline): MGHDK, SYGVNS. This CDR3 spans 16 amino acids. The junction had 5 bases not matched to a gene; V was cut back by 3 bases and J by 0 bases. The CDR3 nucleotides read TGTGCCAGCAGTGACGCGACAGGGAGCTCCTACAATGAGCAGTTCTTC. It encodes CASSDATGSSYNEQFF.

Only a few counts were recorded for this clone. V gene TRBV28 combines with J gene TRBJ1-5; tentatively, D is TRBD1 (5 bases). The CDR3 spans 14 residues. Germline CDR1 is MDHEN and CDR2 is SYDVKM. Trimming removed 6 bases from V and 0 bases from J, with 9 bases in between. CDR3 region: CASSRQGSNQPQHF. The CDR3 DNA sequence: TGTGCCAGCAGCCGTCAGGGTAGCAATCAGCCCCAGCATTTT.

V gene TRBV7-3 combines with J gene TRBJ1-2; 8 nucleotides match TRBD1. The germline gives CDR1 SGHTA, CDR2 FQGTGA. This CDR3 spans 12 amino acids. The junction had 5 bases not matched to a gene; V was cut back by 5 bases and J by 9 bases. CDR3 bases: TGTGCCAGCAGCCCGGACAGGGTTCGCTACACCTTC. Its translation is CASSPDRVRYTF.

The chain has TRBV28 and TRBJ1-6; D is unclear. The CDR3 extends over 14 amino acids. V was shortened by 7 bases and J by 8 bases, with 15 bases between the two germline ends. CDR1 and CDR2 (germline): MDHEN, SYDVKM. The CDR3 nucleotides read TGTGCCAGCACCCTTACTGGGGAGGATTCACCCCTCCACTTT. This sequence encodes CASTLTGEDSPLHF.

The CDR3 spells CASSYGGDRATYEQYF. CDR3 nucleotides: TGTGCCAGCAGTTACGGAGGTGACAGGGCGACCTACGAGCAGTACTTC. The chain recombines TRBV6-5 with TRBJ2-7; the match to TRBD1 covers 7 bases. Germline V gives CDR1 MNHEY, CDR2 SVGAGI. CDR3 length: 16 residues. Trimming cost V 2 bases and J 2 bases; bases outside gene matches: 9.

The chain employs TRBV7-9 and TRBJ2-2, with D possibly matching TRBD2 (5 bases). The CDR3 extends over 15 amino acids. Between the trimmed V and J ends, which lost 4 bases and 5 bases, there was a span of 14 bases. Germline V gene sequence: CDR1 SEHNR, CDR2 FQNEAQ (reference sequence). This chain's CDR3 is CASSSTPWRTGELFF. CDR3 nucleotides: TGTGCCAGCAGCTCAACACCCTGGAGGACCGGGGAGCTGTTTTTT.

This chain joins TRBV27 and TRBJ1-1; the D gene is possibly TRBD1 (6 bases). The CDR3 is 15 amino acids. CDR1 is MNHEY and CDR2 is SMNVEV in the germline V gene (reference sequence). Trimming left V 3 bases short and J 0 bases short, with 11 bases between. The CDR3 nucleotides read TGTGCCAGCAGTTTGACAGGCGTCATGAACACTGAAGCTTTCTTT. Translating it yields CASSLTGVMNTEAFF.